One sample yielded the 17 T cell receptor beta chains listed below, sequenced in a study of post-analysis software for immune sequencing data. Study outcomes and limitations: In patients, TRBV5-6, TRBV5-1 and TRBV20-1 belonged to five or six TRBV segments found more frequently than in controls.

Prepared TCR beta cDNA libraries contained unique molecular identifiers. TCRdb passed the PCR reads through MiXCR, listing each CDR3 protein once. The data contain 650,000 to 850,000 distinct CDR3 sequences, about 45% of them singletons. These TCRs are of unknown antigen specificity. Sequencing was carried out using blood. The receptor source for this set is a girl under 18 with multiple sclerosis.

The chain links TRBV18 to TRBJ2-7, with D possibly TRBD2 on 6 matching bases. CDR1 is KGHSH, CDR2 LQKENI, per germline. V was trimmed by 5 bases and J by 3 bases, leaving 17 bases between them. The CDR3 extends over 15 amino acids. Here the CDR3 reads CASSSTTGVGYEQYF. The DNA of the CDR3 is TGTGCCAGCTCATCAACCACGGGAGTCGGCTACGAGCAGTACTTC.

This clonotype has more than one count but fewer than ten. This chain's CDR3 is CASRSTTNYEQFF. CDR3 sequence (DNA): TGTGCCAGCAGATCGACTACCAACTATGAGCAGTTCTTC. The gene calls are TRBV12-3 or TRBV12-4 and TRBJ2-1; D perhaps matches TRBD2 (5 bases). This CDR3 spans 13 amino acids. Deletions cut 6 bases from V and 8 bases from J, with 14 bases between.

CDR3 DNA sequence: TGCAGCGTTGGCAGGGGGGGGCCATCCTACGAGCAGTACTTC. It specifies CSVGRGGPSYEQYF. This chain links TRBV29-1 with TRBJ2-7; the D call may be TRBD1 or TRBD2 (7 bases each). The CDR3 sequence is 14 residues long. V was clipped by 4 bases and J by 1 base, with 14 bases between them. Germline loops: CDR1 SQVTM, CDR2 ANQGSEA.

This clonotype was detected a few times. The genes are TRBV7-8 and TRBJ2-3, with a weak D call TRBD2 (5 bases). The CDR3 is 17 amino acids. V lost 0 bases, J lost 0 bases, and 13 bases lay in between. CDR1 SGHVS and CDR2 FQNEAQ come from the germline V gene. The CDR3 DNA reads TGTGCCAGCAGCTTAGCGAAGGTAGCGCCTAGCACAGATACGCAGTATTTT. Translating it yields CASSLAKVAPSTDTQYF.

The sample holds one count of this clonotype. V gene TRBV7-7 combines with J gene TRBJ2-1, with 10 bases matching TRBD2. The CDR3 has 17 residues. Losses at the gene ends were 5 bases for V and 8 bases for J; bases not matched to a gene: 15. Germline values: CDR1 SSHAT, CDR2 FNYEAQ (reference sequence). CDR3 residues: CASSVAAAGGPGDEQFF. As DNA, the CDR3 is TGTGCCAGCAGCGTGGCGGCAGCGGGGGGGCCGGGCGATGAGCAGTTCTTC.

V usage is TRBV11-1 and J usage is TRBJ2-7; 13 nucleotides align to TRBD2. Germline loops: CDR1 SGHAT, CDR2 FQDESV (reference sequence). The trim removed 5 bases at V and 3 bases at J, leaving 10 bases unmatched. The CDR3 has 17 amino acids. In nucleotides, the CDR3 is TGTGCCAGCAGCCCGGGGACTAGCGGGGCCCTCCTCTACGAGCAGTACTTC. Amino acids: CASSPGTSGALLYEQYF.

The V gene is TRBV27, the J gene TRBJ1-2, with 7 bases identical to TRBD1. The CDR3 sequence is 17 residues long. Germline loops: CDR1 MNHEY, CDR2 SMNVEV (reference sequence). V shed 2 bases, J shed 3 bases, and the junction held 12 bases outside the gene matches. CDR3 DNA: TGTGCCAGCAGTTTAGAAGGTGGGACAGCATCCCACTATGGCTACACCTTC. Amino acid sequence: CASSLEGGTASHYGYTF.

The rearrangement joins TRBV29-1 to TRBJ2-2; 8 bases fit TRBD1. The CDR3 contains 14 residues. From germline, CDR1 is SQVTM and CDR2 ANQGSEA. The V segment lost 5 bases and the J segment 7 bases; nucleotides outside the gene matches: 9. Here the CDR3 DNA reads TGCAGCGTTTCTGGCAGGGGGCTTCACGGGGAGCTGTTTTTT. Residues: CSVSGRGLHGELFF.

The chain has TRBV20-1 and TRBJ2-5, with 9 bases lining up with TRBD2. Matching the DNA end better, TRBJ2-7 makes the J call doubtful. Germline V gene sequence: CDR1 DFQATT, CDR2 SNEGSKA (reference sequence). The CDR3 contains 14 residues. CDR3 nucleotides: TGCAGTGCTGCCCCTAGCGGGAAAACTTACGAGCAGTACTTC. Translating gives CSAAPSGKTYEQYF.

This clonotype has a handful of counts. The chain joins TRBV20-1 to TRBJ2-7; 7 bases are shared with TRBD2. V shed 0 bases and J 2 bases; nucleotides not matched to a gene: 7. This CDR3 region has 15 residues. CDR1 and CDR2 (germline): DFQATT, SNEGSKA (reference sequence). CDR3: CSARDVLASTYEQYF. Here the CDR3 DNA reads TGCAGTGCTAGAGATGTACTAGCGTCTACCTACGAGCAGTACTTC.

This clonotype was detected a few times. The chain uses TRBV30 and TRBJ2-3, with a tentative D call TRBD1 (6 bases). Germline CDR1 and CDR2: GTSNPN and SVGIG (reference sequence). The CDR3 sequence is 15 residues long. Trimming removed 2 bases from V and 0 bases from J, with 12 bases in between. The CDR3 protein is CAWSSRQGSTDTQYF. As DNA, the CDR3 is TGTGCCTGGAGTTCTCGCCAGGGGAGCACAGATACGCAGTATTTT.

This clonotype was counted between two and nine times. The chain has TRBV29-1 and TRBJ2-1, with 8 bases lining up with TRBD1. CDR1 is SQVTM and CDR2 is ANQGSEA in the germline V gene. The CDR3 spans 13 residues. The junction had 10 bases not matched to a gene; V was cut back by 7 bases and J by 8 bases. In nucleotides, the CDR3 is TGCAGCGCCCTGACAGGGGACGTGGATGAGCAGTTCTTC. Translation gives CSALTGDVDEQFF.

J is TRBJ1-5 and V is TRBV24-1, with D possibly TRBD1 on 6 matching bases. Trimming shortened V by 7 bases and J by 5 bases, and 26 bases separated the two germline ends. Germline V gene lookup returns CDR1 KGHDR and CDR2 SFDVKD. This CDR3 has 18 residues. This CDR3 is CATSQPNPHQGPDQPQHF. The CDR3 coding sequence is TGTGCCACCAGCCAACCAAACCCCCATCAGGGGCCCGATCAGCCCCAGCATTTT.

This clonotype was observed at least ten times. The gene calls are TRBV2 and TRBJ2-7; 7 bases align to TRBD2. The germline V gene has CDR1 SNHLY and CDR2 FYNNEI. The CDR3 has 15 residues. V lost 6 bases to trimming and J lost 0 bases; unmatched junction nucleotides: 8. For the CDR3, the DNA is TGTGCCAGCAGAGCGAGCGGGGTAAGCTCCTACGAGCAGTACTTC. Residues: CASRASGVSSYEQYF.

This clonotype was seen a handful of times. V gene TRBV13 combines with J gene TRBJ2-1, with TRBD2 matching over 13 bases. The J segment lost 3 bases and the V segment lost 4 bases, leaving 6 bases of the junction unmatched. CDR1 and CDR2 (germline): PRHDT, FYEKMQ (reference sequence). The CDR3 extends over 17 amino acids. The CDR3 region has the DNA TGTGCCAGCAGCTCTGAAACTAGCGGGAGGGACTACAATGAGCAGTTCTTC. Protein sequence: CASSSETSGRDYNEQFF.

The J gene is TRBJ1-5, the V gene TRBV20-1; TRBD1 aligns across 10 bases. The CDR3 is made up of 17 amino acids. J lost 2 bases, V lost 5 bases, and 12 bases had no gene match. Germline V gives CDR1 DFQATT, CDR2 SNEGSKA (reference sequence). CDR3 DNA: TGCAGTGCTGTATCCGGGACAGGGGTTTGGGGCAATCAGCCCCAGCATTTT. Translated: CSAVSGTGVWGNQPQHF.

In DNA, the CDR3 is TGTGCCAGCAGCTCCCCGGACTGGGGGTACAATGAGCAGTTCTTC. Amino acids: CASSSPDWGYNEQFF. This rearrangement joins TRBV7-2 to TRBJ2-1, with D perhaps being TRBD1 or TRBD2 (5 bases each). Germline-derived CDR1 and CDR2 are SGHTA and FQGNSA. The CDR3 has 15 residues. V was trimmed by 4 bases and J by 4 bases, leaving 14 bases between them.